This entry features one TCR beta chain sequence. Its specificity is not known. The PCR contained 60 Vbeta and 13 Jbeta primers. The assay was immunoSEQ multiplex PCR, and TCRdb's table has in-frame clones only and misses some. The sample holds approximately 170,000 clones, around 77% seen once. The data originate from a study of cytomegalovirus exposure and HLA in healthy donors. Findings of the study overall: It was likely that a cluster of highly shared sequence variants was a sequencing artifact. TCR beta sequences reportedly predicted the HLA-A and HLA-B alleles of most subjects accurately.

Trimming shortened V by 5 bases and J by 10 bases, and 12 bases separated the two germline ends. The CDR3 consists of 12 residues. The V gene's germline CDR1 is MNHEY and CDR2 SVGAGI. The source is a woman in her 30s in good health and CMV-seropositive. The sequenced material came from PBMCs. The chain recombines TRBV6-5 with TRBJ2-1; D is uncertain. The CDR3 here is CASSPGYGEQFF. The CDR3 region has the DNA TGTGCCAGCAGTCCTGGTTACGGGGAGCAGTTCTTC.